This T cell receptor beta chain derives from a study of T cell repertoires in cytomegalovirus infection (dated by TCRdb to about 2019). In terms of the full investigation: The HLA type of each donor mattered for the analysis, because public TCR beta signatures pointed to carriage of CMV infection along with the matching HLA type. What the study reported, not specific to this receptor: The ex vivo response was dominated by HLA-C-restricted CMV-specific TCR beta clonotypes, and the single most frequent clonotype in two of eight donors was supplied by these HLA-C-restricted clonotypes. Cumulative frequency of public TCR beta family members discriminated carriers of CMV infection plus the relevant HLA type in this cohort and an independent 352-donor cohort.

From the cysteine up to the phenylalanine, the CDR3 has a length of 14 residues. Only CDR3 DNA remains: 42 bases, in frame from the first base. The germline V gene specifies LGHNT as CDR1 and FRNRAP as CDR2. V is clipped by 3 bases and J by 8 bases, and the sequence between their germline boundaries is 14 bases long. The run used an Illumina HiSeq 1500. Starting from the raw public reads, TCRdb applied fastp trimming at Q25, assembled clones with MiXCR and retained in-frame beta chains. CDR3 protein sequences are deduplicated, and each keeps its most common genes and DNA. The sample data list 200,000 or so distinct CDR3 sequences, and about 28% of these were observed just once. The ten largest account for roughly 32% of the sample. Notes on this clonotype: Its cognate antigen has yet to be identified. Base-call qualities are not available, and no considerably larger clone is one nucleotide away.

The sequencing sample was made of PBMCs. This receptor was taken from a human donor in good health (CMV status not recorded). Some clones in this sample may be carry-over from other donors' samples. Recombination linked TRBV12-5 to TRBJ2-1; 6 matching bases give a weak D call of TRBD1. The CDR3 here reads CASGFSPGVDEQFF. The base sequence is TGTGCTAGTGGTTTCTCTCCAGGGGTGGATGAGCAGTTCTTC.